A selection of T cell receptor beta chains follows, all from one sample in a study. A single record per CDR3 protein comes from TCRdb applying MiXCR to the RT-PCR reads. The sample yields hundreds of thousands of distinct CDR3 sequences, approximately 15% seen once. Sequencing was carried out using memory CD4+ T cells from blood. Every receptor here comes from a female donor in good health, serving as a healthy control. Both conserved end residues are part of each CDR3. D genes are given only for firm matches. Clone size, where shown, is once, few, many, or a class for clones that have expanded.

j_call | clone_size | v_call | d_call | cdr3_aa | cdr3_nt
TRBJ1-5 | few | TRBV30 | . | CAWSTGHGQPQHF | TGTGCCTGGTCAACAGGGCACGGGCAGCCCCAGCATTTT
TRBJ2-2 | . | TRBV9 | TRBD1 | CASSVWGQGDTGELFF | TGTGCCAGCAGCGTTTGGGGACAGGGGGACACCGGGGAGCTGTTTTTT
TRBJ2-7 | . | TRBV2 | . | CASTSLDSPYEQYF | TGTGCCAGCACGTCCCTGGACAGCCCCTACGAGCAGTACTTC
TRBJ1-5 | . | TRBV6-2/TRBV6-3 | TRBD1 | CASSYRGQGSNQPQHF | TGTGCCAGCAGTTACCGGGGACAGGGAAGCAATCAGCCCCAGCATTTT
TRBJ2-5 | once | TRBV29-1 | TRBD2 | CSVEDTGRGETQYF | TGCAGCGTTGAAGATACCGGGAGGGGAGAGACCCAGTACTTC
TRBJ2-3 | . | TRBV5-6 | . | CASSRLTKKDTQYF | TGTGCCAGCAGCCGGCTTACAAAGAAAGATACGCAGTATTTT
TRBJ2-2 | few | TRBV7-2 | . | CASRQISHLSTGELFF | TGTGCCAGCAGGCAAATTAGTCATTTGTCCACCGGGGAGCTGTTTTTT
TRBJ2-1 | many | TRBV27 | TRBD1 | CASSPTGLGYNEQFF | TGTGCCAGCAGTCCGACAGGGCTTGGCTACAATGAGCAGTTCTTC
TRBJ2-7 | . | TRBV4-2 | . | CASSQDSRGLGSYEQYF | TGTGCCAGCAGCCAAGATAGCAGGGGCCTCGGGTCCTACGAGCAGTACTTC
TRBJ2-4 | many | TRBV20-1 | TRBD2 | CSARTSGNRYIQYF | TGCAGTGCTAGAACTAGCGGGAACCGATACATTCAGTACTTC